Listed below are T cell receptor beta chains from one sample, sequenced in a study of blood T cell repertoires in COVID-19. Sequencing was performed with immunoSEQ multiplex PCR; in TCRdb, only in-frame clones are kept and a portion is missing. The repertoire holds fewer than 100,000 clones, with roughly three quarters as singletons. Sequencing was carried out using peripheral blood. Receptor source: a human donor in a cohort sampled during active COVID-19. The CDR3 runs from the conserved cysteine through the conserved F or W. A D gene is named only where the DNA matches it firmly. Rows may omit the clone size; those that give it use once, few, many or a size class.

d_call,j_call,v_call,clone_size,cdr3_aa,cdr3_nt
-,TRBJ2-1,TRBV7-8,-,CASSVTSSDEQFF,TGTGCCAGCAGCGTCACTAGTTCAGATGAGCAGTTCTTC
TRBD1,TRBJ1-1,TRBV19,-,CASSTGDRGNTEAFF,TGTGCCAGTAGTACCGGGGACAGGGGCAACACTGAAGCTTTCTTT
-,TRBJ2-5,TRBV18,-,CASSPAYQETQYF,TGTGCCAGCTCCCCCGCGTACCAAGAGACCCAGTACTTC
-,TRBJ2-1,TRBV28,-,CASSRSGNNEQFF,TGTGCCAGCAGTCGGAGTGGAAACAATGAGCAGTTCTTC
TRBD1,TRBJ2-7,TRBV18,-,CASSPKTGASYEQYF,TGTGCCAGCTCACCTAAGACAGGGGCGTCCTACGAGCAGTACTTC
-,TRBJ2-3,TRBV19,-,CASSMHRDGVTQYF,TGTGCCAGTAGTATGCATCGGGATGGGGTTACGCAGTATTTT
TRBD2,TRBJ2-1,TRBV6-6,-,CASSISGVGYNEQFF,TGTGCCAGCAGTATCAGCGGGGTCGGATACAATGAGCAGTTCTTC
-,TRBJ1-2,TRBV4-1,once,CASSQEWGRVEGYTF,TGCGCCAGCAGCCAAGAGTGGGGGAGGGTAGAGGGCTACACCTTC
TRBD2,TRBJ2-2,TRBV24-1,-,CATSDSRPAGVGTGELFF,TGTGCCACCAGTGACTCAAGACCAGCGGGAGTTGGGACCGGGGAGCTGTTTTTT
TRBD2,TRBJ2-5,TRBV11-3,-,CASSTGLAEGEETQYF,TGTGCCAGCAGCACCGGACTAGCGGAGGGAGAAGAGACCCAGTACTTC
-,TRBJ2-3,TRBV19,-,CASSLQGRKSDTQYF,TGTGCCAGTAGCCTACAGGGTAGGAAGTCAGATACGCAGTATTTT